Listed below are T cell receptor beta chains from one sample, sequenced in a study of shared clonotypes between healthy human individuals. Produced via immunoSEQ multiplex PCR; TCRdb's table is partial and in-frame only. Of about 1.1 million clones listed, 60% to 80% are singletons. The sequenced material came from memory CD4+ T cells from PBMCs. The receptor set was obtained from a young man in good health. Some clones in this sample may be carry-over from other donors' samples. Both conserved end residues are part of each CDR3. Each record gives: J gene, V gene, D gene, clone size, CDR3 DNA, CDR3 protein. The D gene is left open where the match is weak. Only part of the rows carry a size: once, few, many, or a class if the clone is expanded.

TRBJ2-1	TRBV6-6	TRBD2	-	TGTGCCAGCAGTTATTCCGGGACTAGCGACTACAATGAGCAGTTCTTC	CASSYSGTSDYNEQFF
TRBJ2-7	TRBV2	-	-	TGTGCCAGCAGCCCTGGAGACGGCTCCTACGAGCAGTACTTC	CASSPGDGSYEQYF
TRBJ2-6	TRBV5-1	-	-	TGCGCCAGCTGCCTCGGGTCAGGGGCCAACGTCCTGACTTTC	CASCLGSGANVLTF
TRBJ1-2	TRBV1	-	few	TGCACCAGCAGCCAAGAGCTGCGTAGGGGGTATGGCTATGGCTACACCTTC	CTSSQELRRGYGYGYTF
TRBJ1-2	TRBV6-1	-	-	TGTGCCAGCAGTGACGGACCGCCTAACTATGGCTACACCTTC	CASSDGPPNYGYTF
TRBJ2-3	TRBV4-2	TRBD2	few	TGTGCCAGCAGCCTTACTAGCGGGAGTGCAGATACGCAGTATTTT	CASSLTSGSADTQYF
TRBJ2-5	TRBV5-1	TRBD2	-	TGCGCCAGCAGCTTTACAGCGGGAGGGCGAGAGACCCAGTACTTC	CASSFTAGGRETQYF
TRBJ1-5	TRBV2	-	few	TGTGCCAGCAGTGACGACGGTGATCAGCCCCAGCATTTT	CASSDDGDQPQHF
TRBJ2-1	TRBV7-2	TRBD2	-	TGTGCCAGCAGCTTAGGGCTAGCGGGAGGTAATGAGCAGTTCTTC	CASSLGLAGGNEQFF
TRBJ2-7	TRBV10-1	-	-	TGCGCCAGCAGTGAGTCCCCAGGGTTTGACTACGAGCAGTACTTC	CASSESPGFDYEQYF
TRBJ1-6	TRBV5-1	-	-	TGCGCCAGCAGCTTCACAGGCCTATCACCCCTCCACTTT	CASSFTGLSPLHF
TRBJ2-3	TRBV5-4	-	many	TGTGCCAGCAGCCCCTCTAACTTAGGGACAGATACGCAGTATTTT	CASSPSNLGTDTQYF
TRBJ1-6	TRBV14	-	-	TGTGCCAGCAGCCAAGATAGCGGCAGCTCCTATAATTCACCCCTCCACTTT	CASSQDSGSSYNSPLHF
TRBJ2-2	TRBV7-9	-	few	TGTGCCAGCAGCTTTGGCGTTGTTATTGCCGGGGAGCTGTTTTTT	CASSFGVVIAGELFF
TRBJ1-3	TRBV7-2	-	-	TGTGCCAGTCGGGGACAACTAGCCTCTGGAAACACCATATATTTT	CASRGQLASGNTIYF
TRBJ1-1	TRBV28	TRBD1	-	TGTGCCAGTGGGTCTGATACAGGGGGCACTGAAGCTTTCTTT	CASGSDTGGTEAFF
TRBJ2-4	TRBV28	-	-	TGTGCCAGCACGGGGCCAGCCCTAATAAACATTCAGTACTTC	CASTGPALINIQYF
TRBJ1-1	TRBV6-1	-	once	TGTGCCAGCAAGCGACAGCTGAACACTGAAGCTTTCTTT	CASKRQLNTEAFF
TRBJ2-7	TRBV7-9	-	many	TGTGCCAGCAGCTCACGGGCCGAGGGGGAGTACTTC	CASSSRAEGEYF
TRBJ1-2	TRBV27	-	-	TGTGCCAGCAGTTTACACGGGGCGCAAAACTATGGCTACACCTTC	CASSLHGAQNYGYTF
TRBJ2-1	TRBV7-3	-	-	TGTGCCAGCAGCCCTACGGGGTTCAATGAGCAGTTCTTC	CASSPTGFNEQFF
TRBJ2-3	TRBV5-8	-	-	TGTGCCAGCAGCTTGGGCCCAGCCCGCACAGATACGCAGTATTTT	CASSLGPARTDTQYF
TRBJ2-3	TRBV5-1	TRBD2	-	TGCGCCAGCAGGGGAGGGATTTTCACAGATACGCAGTATTTT	CASRGGIFTDTQYF
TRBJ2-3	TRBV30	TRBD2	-	TGTGCCTGGACTCCCGGGGGGGATACGCAGTATTTT	CAWTPGGDTQYF
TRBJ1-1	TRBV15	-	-	TGTGCCACCAGCAGAGTGGCGGGAGGGGCTTTCTTT	CATSRVAGGAFF
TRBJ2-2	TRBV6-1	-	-	TGTGCCAGCAGCCTCGGGCCTCAGGGCGGGGAGCTGTTTTTT	CASSLGPQGGELFF
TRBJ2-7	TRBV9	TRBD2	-	TGTGCCAGCAGCGTAGCCGGACTAGATGTTAGCCACGAGCAGTACTTC	CASSVAGLDVSHEQYF
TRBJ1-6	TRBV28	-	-	TGTGCCAGCAAGGCGGATAATAATTCACCCCTCCACTTT	CASKADNNSPLHF
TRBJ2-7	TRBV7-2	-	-	TGTGCCAGCAGCTCGGGGGGCTCAGGGGAACCCTACGAGCAGTACTTC	CASSSGGSGEPYEQYF
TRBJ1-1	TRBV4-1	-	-	TGCGCCAGCAGCCACAGAACCACAGGTTCGAACACTGAAGCTTTCTTT	CASSHRTTGSNTEAFF
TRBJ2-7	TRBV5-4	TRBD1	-	TGTGCCAGCAGGGCAGGGGGCGGCAGCTACGAGCAGTACTTC	CASRAGGGSYEQYF
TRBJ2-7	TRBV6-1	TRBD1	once	TGTGCCAGCAGTGAAGGTACCCCAGGGACAGGGATCCCCCACGAGCAGTACTTC	CASSEGTPGTGIPHEQYF
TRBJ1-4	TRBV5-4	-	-	TGTGCCAGCAGCTCCAATCAGGGTGATCGGGAAAAACTGTTTTTT	CASSSNQGDREKLFF
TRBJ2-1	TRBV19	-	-	TGTGCCAGTAGACCCGGGGCCACGGGGGTTGCCTACAATGAGCAGTTCTTC	CASRPGATGVAYNEQFF
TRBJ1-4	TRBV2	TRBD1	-	TGTGCCAGCGGGGACAGTGCAACTAATGAAAAACTGTTTTTT	CASGDSATNEKLFF
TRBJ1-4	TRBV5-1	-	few	TGCGCCAGCAGCCTTGACATCACTAATGAAAAACTGTTTTTT	CASSLDITNEKLFF
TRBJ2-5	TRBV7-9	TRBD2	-	TGTGCCAGCAGCTTAGGCCTAGCGGGAGAGACCCAGTACTTC	CASSLGLAGETQYF